This TCR beta chain was identified in a study of T cell responses to AZD1222 COVID-19 vaccine. Study results and limitations: Spike-specific TCR breadth and depth went up after people got two AZD1222 doses.

Sequencing used immunoSEQ multiplex PCR; TCRdb keeps in-frame clones, though not all of them. There are around 120,000 clones in the sample; 86% occur only once, and 17% lies in the top ten. The germline V and J ends were trimmed by 3 bases and 10 bases, with 7 bases remaining between them. Germline loops: CDR1 LNHDA, CDR2 SQIVND (reference sequence). The CDR3 is 11 amino acids. Only one count was recorded for this clone. As yet, its antigen is unknown. The origin of this receptor is an adult who received the AZD1222 COVID-19 vaccine. The sample here was peripheral blood, taken 28 days after the second AZD1222 dose. The chain combines TRBV19 with TRBJ2-1; D remains ambiguous. The CDR3 DNA is TGTGCCAGTAGTATTAGTTCGGAGCAGTTCTTC. Its protein product is CASSISSEQFF.